One and the same sample provided the 10 T cell receptor beta chains below, sequenced in a study of post-analysis software for immune sequencing data. The study, taken as a whole, reports: Four to six TRBV segments appeared more often in patients than in controls, and TRBV5-6, TRBV5-1 and TRBV20-1 were among these.

Prepared TCR beta cDNA libraries contained unique molecular identifiers. TCRdb passed the PCR reads through MiXCR, listing each CDR3 protein once. The sample carries around 260,000 distinct CDR3 sequences, 35% to 40% recorded once. Antigens of these TCRs are unknown. Sequenced input: blood. The receptors were sampled from a girl between 10 and 17 years old with multiple sclerosis.

The rearrangement joins TRBV5-6 to TRBJ1-1; D is perhaps TRBD1 (5 bases). CDR3 size: 14 residues. Germline V gene lookup returns CDR1 SGHDT and CDR2 YYEEEE. V was trimmed by 1 base and J by 1 base, leaving 8 bases between them. In DNA form, the CDR3 reads TGTGCCAGCAGCTTGTTCGGGGGGAACACTGAAGCTTTCTTT. Residues: CASSLFGGNTEAFF.

This clonotype was detected only a few times. A read error may be the cause here, since a much bigger clone is one base away. This chain links TRBV6-6 with TRBJ2-5; D may be TRBD1 or TRBD2 (6 bases each). The germline gives CDR1 MNHNY, CDR2 SVGAGI (reference sequence). This CDR3 has 15 amino acids. Trimming removed 2 bases from V and 11 bases from J, with 21 bases in between. CDR3 sequence: CASSYGGPSYNEQYF. Here the CDR3 DNA reads TGTGCCAGCAGTTACGGGGGGCCATCGTACAATGAGCAGTACTTC.

This clonotype showed up many times. This chain connects TRBV9 to TRBJ2-5, with 9 bases that match TRBD2. Germline-derived CDR1 and CDR2 are SGDLS and YYNGEE. With V trimmed by 3 bases and J by 5 bases, 8 bases remained unmatched. The CDR3 totals 15 residues. The CDR3 nucleotides are TGTGCCAGCAGCGCCCTTAGCGGGGGAGCGGAGACCCAGTACTTC. This sequence encodes CASSALSGGAETQYF. The variable domain in full, completed from reference TRBV9 and TRBJ2-5, reads DSGVTQTPKHLITATGQRVTLRCSPRSGDLSVYWYQQSLDQGLQFLIQYYNGEERAKGNILERFSAQQFPDLHSELNLSSLELGDSALYFCASSALSGGAETQYFGPGTRLLVL.

This clonotype appeared a few times. The gene calls are TRBV6-2 or TRBV6-3 and TRBJ2-7; 7 bases align to TRBD2. After removal of 6 bases from V and 7 bases from J, the junction contained 9 bases not matched to a gene. The CDR3 length is 13 residues. Per the germline V gene, CDR1 is MNHEY and CDR2 is SVGEGT. In nucleotides, the CDR3 is TGTGCCAGCAGGGCCGGGGGGAACAATGAGCAGTACTTC. Residues: CASRAGGNNEQYF.

This clonotype was detected only a few times. The V call is TRBV12-3 or TRBV12-4, the J call TRBJ1-3; no definite D call. V was trimmed by 4 bases and J by 0 bases, leaving 7 bases between them. This CDR3 comprises 14 residues. The CDR3, as DNA: TGTGCCAGCAGTTATGTAGCCTCTGGAAACACCATATATTTT. Translation: CASSYVASGNTIYF.

Worth noting for this clonotype: Being one base from a much bigger clone, this may be a read error. Without the conserved terminal phenylalanine or tryptophan, this CDR3 likely stems from a read error. The rearrangement links TRBV2 to TRBJ1-2; D gene ambiguous. The germline V gene encodes CDR1 SNHLY and CDR2 FYNNEI. The CDR3 has 11 residues. V was pared by 10 bases and J by 8 bases, with 14 bases between. CDR3 DNA sequence: TGTGCCACCAAGGAGCTTGCGGGCTACACCGTC. This encodes CATKELAGYTV.

The chain has TRBV15 and TRBJ2-3; no firm D call. From germline, CDR1 is LNHNV and CDR2 YYDKDF (reference sequence). There are 14 residues in the CDR3. The ends were cut back, 0 bases at V and 2 bases at J, with 6 bases in the middle. The CDR3 here is CATSRDGFTDTQYF. The CDR3 DNA reads TGTGCCACCAGCAGAGATGGCTTCACAGATACGCAGTATTTT.

With regard to this clonotype: A single base separates this from a much larger clone, so it may be a read error. The chain recombines TRBV28 with TRBJ2-1, with D possibly matching TRBD2 (6 bases). From germline, CDR1 is MDHEN and CDR2 SYDVKM. This CDR3 comprises 14 residues. Trimming stripped 6 bases from V and 2 bases from J, with 11 bases between. Here the CDR3 DNA reads TGTGCCAGCAGGATCGGGGGTCCCTACAATGAGCAGTTCTTC. Protein sequence: CASRIGGPYNEQFF.

The rearrangement links TRBV5-1 to TRBJ1-5; TRBD1 matches at 7 bases. CDR1 and CDR2 from the germline V gene are SGHRS and YFSETQ. The trim removed 5 bases at V and 0 bases at J, leaving 5 bases unmatched. This CDR3 is 15 amino acids long. The CDR3 DNA reads TGCGCCAGCAGTACAGGGGACTCTAGCAATCAGCCCCAGCATTTT. This sequence encodes CASSTGDSSNQPQHF.

As for this clonotype: Possible read error: a much larger clone is one base away. The CDR3 loop reads CSARDLGESCNEQFF. The CDR3, as DNA: TGCAGTGCTAGAGATCTGGGGGAGTCCTGCAATGAGCAGTTCTTC. J is TRBJ2-1 and V is TRBV20-1, with D perhaps TRBD1 or TRBD2 (5 bases each). The CDR3 has 15 residues. Germline V lookup: CDR1 DFQATT, CDR2 SNEGSKA (reference sequence).